This TCR beta chain was identified in a study of early T cells in non-severe SARS-CoV-2 infection. TCRdb redid the calling of the 5' RACE reads with MiXCR, one entry per CDR3 protein. The repertoire holds roughly 40,000 distinct CDR3 sequences, with roughly 4.2% as singletons. At least ten counts were recorded for this clonotype. Trimming took off 8 bases at V and 2 bases at J, with 9 bases between the two ends. Looked up from germline, CDR1 is ENHRY and CDR2 is SYGVKD. The length of the CDR3 is 12 residues. The chain joins TRBV10-3 to TRBJ2-5; weak D call: TRBD2 (5 bases). The source of this sequence is an adult who was a healthcare worker with PCR-confirmed SARS-CoV-2 infection or an uninfected control (not recorded which). Sequencing used whole blood. The chain's CDR3 is CAIAREQETQYF. CDR3 DNA: TGTGCCATCGCCCGGGAACAAGAGACCCAGTACTTC.